This is a list of T cell receptor beta chains from one sample in a study of identical twins. A single record per CDR3 protein comes from TCRdb applying MiXCR to the 5' RACE reads. The data hold some 1,600,000 distinct CDR3 sequences, with about 30% observed a single time. Sequences were obtained from cord blood. The receptor source for this set is a newborn girl in good health. Each CDR3 is given with its conserved first and last residue. The D gene is left open where the match is weak. Size is omitted from some rows. Given values are once, few, many or a class for expanded clones.

J: TRBJ2-4; V: TRBV28; size: .; D: .; DNA: TGTGCCAGCAGTTTTATTCCTGACGTCCCCAAAAACATTCAGTACTTC; CDR3: CASSFIPDVPKNIQYF
J: TRBJ2-7; V: TRBV12-3/TRBV12-4; size: few; D: .; DNA: TGTGCCAGCAGAGCTCAGGGAGACAGCGGAGGCGAGCAGTACTTC; CDR3: CASRAQGDSGGEQYF
J: TRBJ2-7; V: TRBV2; size: .; D: .; DNA: TGTGCCAGCAGTGCAGGGAGCCCCTACAATGAGCAGTACTTC; CDR3: CASSAGSPYNEQYF
J: TRBJ2-5; V: TRBV20-1; size: .; D: .; DNA: TGCAGTGCTAGTCTGGGGGGAGGTCCGGAGACCCAGTACTTC; CDR3: CSASLGGGPETQYF
J: TRBJ2-1; V: TRBV29-1; size: few; D: TRBD2; DNA: TGCAGCGCTTTAGCGGGATTTCCCTACAATGAGCAGTTCTTC; CDR3: CSALAGFPYNEQFF
J: TRBJ2-7; V: TRBV10-3; size: many; D: TRBD1; DNA: TGTGCCATCAGTGAGTCGACGGGACAGGCCTACGAGCAGTACTTC; CDR3: CAISESTGQAYEQYF
J: TRBJ2-1; V: TRBV20-1; size: .; D: .; DNA: TGCAGTTCCAGGGGTGGCGGAAATGAGCAGTTCTTC; CDR3: CSSRGGGNEQFF
J: TRBJ1-6; V: TRBV7-8; size: .; D: .; DNA: TGTGCCAGCAGCTTAGCGCGGACAGTGAGTTCACCCCTCCACTTT; CDR3: CASSLARTVSSPLHF
J: TRBJ1-1; V: TRBV27; size: .; D: .; DNA: TGTGCCAGCAGTCACTACATGAACACTGAAGCTTTCTTT; CDR3: CASSHYMNTEAFF
J: TRBJ2-3; V: TRBV29-1; size: .; D: .; DNA: TGCAGCGTTGAGAGACGGGGGGCCAGCACAGATACGCAGTATTTT; CDR3: CSVERRGASTDTQYF
J: TRBJ2-1; V: TRBV20-1; size: .; D: TRBD2; DNA: TGCAGTGCCCTAGCGGGGGGCGCAAACAATGAGCAGTTCTTC; CDR3: CSALAGGANNEQFF
J: TRBJ1-2; V: TRBV7-2; size: .; D: .; DNA: TGTGCCAGCAGCTTAAATTCAGGGATTTATGGCTACACCTTC; CDR3: CASSLNSGIYGYTF
J: TRBJ2-5; V: TRBV25-1; size: few; D: .; DNA: TGTGCCAGCAGTGCCAGGACGGGTGAAGAGACCCAGTACTTC; CDR3: CASSARTGEETQYF
J: TRBJ2-3; V: TRBV27; size: many; D: .; DNA: TGTGCCAGCAAAAAAACTAGCACAGATACGCAGTATTTT; CDR3: CASKKTSTDTQYF
J: TRBJ2-2; V: TRBV20-1; size: .; D: TRBD2; DNA: TGCAGTGCCCGCGGGAGTCGGAACACCGGGGAGCTGTTTTTT; CDR3: CSARGSRNTGELFF
J: TRBJ1-1; V: TRBV5-6; size: .; D: .; DNA: TGTGCCAGCAGCTTGATGAGGAACACTGAAGCTTTCTTT; CDR3: CASSLMRNTEAFF
J: TRBJ2-1; V: TRBV4-1; size: .; D: TRBD2; DNA: TGCGCCAGCAGCCTTCAAGCTTACCTAGCGGGAGGGCCGAATGAGCAGTTCTTC; CDR3: CASSLQAYLAGGPNEQFF
J: TRBJ2-3; V: TRBV12-3/TRBV12-4; size: many; D: .; DNA: TGTGCCAGCAGTTCCTCTAGAGCCACAGATACGCAGTATTTT; CDR3: CASSSSRATDTQYF
J: TRBJ2-7; V: TRBV7-9; size: .; D: .; DNA: TGTGCCAGCAGCTTATGGGCGGGCGAGCAGTACTTC; CDR3: CASSLWAGEQYF
J: TRBJ1-2; V: TRBV20-1; size: few; D: .; DNA: TGCAGTGCTAGTCTGCCAGGGGCTACTAACTATGGCTACACCTTC; CDR3: CSASLPGATNYGYTF
J: TRBJ1-4; V: TRBV29-1; size: .; D: .; DNA: TGCAGCGTTGTGCAGGGTAGTGAAAAACTGTTTTTT; CDR3: CSVVQGSEKLFF
J: TRBJ2-1; V: TRBV28; size: .; D: TRBD2; DNA: TGTGCCAGCACCATAAGGTCTAGCGGGAGGTACAATGAGCAGTTCTTC; CDR3: CASTIRSSGRYNEQFF
J: TRBJ2-5; V: TRBV20-1; size: .; D: TRBD2; DNA: TGCAGTGCATATCCGGGACTAGCGCTACAAGAGACCCAGTACTTC; CDR3: CSAYPGLALQETQYF
J: TRBJ2-3; V: TRBV20-1; size: .; D: .; DNA: TGCAGTGCTGGAAGGGGGGCCGAAGATACGCAGTATTTT; CDR3: CSAGRGAEDTQYF
J: TRBJ1-2; V: TRBV9; size: .; D: .; DNA: TGTGCCAGCAGCGGCGGCAGGGGTCGGGGCTACACCTTC; CDR3: CASSGGRGRGYTF
J: TRBJ2-1; V: TRBV27; size: few; D: TRBD1; DNA: TGTGCCAGCAGTTTAACCTGGACAGGGGGCAATGAGCAGTTCTTC; CDR3: CASSLTWTGGNEQFF
J: TRBJ2-4; V: TRBV20-1; size: few; D: TRBD2; DNA: TGCAGTGCTGACCTAGCGGGAGCGCCACTGCAGTACTTC; CDR3: CSADLAGAPLQYF
J: TRBJ2-3; V: TRBV6-5; size: few; D: .; DNA: TGTGCCAGCAGGCACCGAGCTATAGAGGTGCTAGATACGCAGTATTTT; CDR3: CASRHRAIEVLDTQYF
J: TRBJ2-1; V: TRBV5-4; size: few; D: .; DNA: TGTGCCAGCAGCCCCCCCCCCATGGGGCACAATGAGCAGTTCTTC; CDR3: CASSPPPMGHNEQFF
J: TRBJ1-2; V: TRBV4-1; size: .; D: .; DNA: TGCGCCAGCAGCCAAGGCCTTCTCTCAGACACGAAAGCTAACTATGGCTACACCTTC; CDR3: CASSQGLLSDTKANYGYTF
J: TRBJ2-7; V: TRBV10-3; size: many; D: .; DNA: TGTGCCATCAGTCCAGGCGACTACGAGCAGTACTTC; CDR3: CAISPGDYEQYF
J: TRBJ1-2; V: TRBV5-1; size: .; D: .; DNA: TGCGCCAGCAGCTTGGAAAGGGGACCCTCTGGCTATGGCTACACCTTC; CDR3: CASSLERGPSGYGYTF
J: TRBJ1-1; V: TRBV13; size: .; D: .; DNA: TGTGCCAGCAGCTTAGACCGAGACAGTGAAGCTTTCTTT; CDR3: CASSLDRDSEAFF
J: TRBJ1-2; V: TRBV20-1; size: few; D: .; DNA: TGCAGTGCTTGGGACCGACGGGGCTACACCTTC; CDR3: CSAWDRRGYTF
J: TRBJ1-1; V: TRBV29-1; size: many; D: .; DNA: TGCAGCGTTGCGGACACTGAAGCTTTCTTT; CDR3: CSVADTEAFF
J: TRBJ1-6; V: TRBV4-1; size: .; D: TRBD1; DNA: TGCGCCAGCAGCCAACGGGCAGGGGGTAGTTCACCCCTCCACTTT; CDR3: CASSQRAGGSSPLHF
J: TRBJ2-3; V: TRBV4-1; size: .; D: TRBD2; DNA: TGCGCCAGCAGCCAAGGAACACTAGCGAAAGGAGATACGCAGTATTTT; CDR3: CASSQGTLAKGDTQYF
J: TRBJ1-6; V: TRBV6-5; size: .; D: .; DNA: TGTGCCAGCAGTTATCATTCAGTGAGCTCCTATAATTCACCCCTCCACTTT; CDR3: CASSYHSVSSYNSPLHF
J: TRBJ2-2; V: TRBV7-2; size: .; D: .; DNA: TGTGCCAGCAGCTTAGCGGGAGTCGGTAACACCGGGGAGCTGTTTTTT; CDR3: CASSLAGVGNTGELFF
J: TRBJ1-5; V: TRBV28; size: few; D: TRBD1; DNA: TGTGCCAGCAGATTAGACAGGGGTAGCAATCAGCCCCAGCATTTT; CDR3: CASRLDRGSNQPQHF
J: TRBJ2-3; V: TRBV15; size: .; D: TRBD2; DNA: TGTGCCACCAGGGTAGCGGGAGGGTTCACAGATACGCAGTATTTT; CDR3: CATRVAGGFTDTQYF
J: TRBJ2-3; V: TRBV5-6; size: .; D: TRBD1; DNA: TGTGCCAGCAGCTTTCCGGGACAGGGGGCACCCACAGATACGCAGTATTTT; CDR3: CASSFPGQGAPTDTQYF
J: TRBJ1-1; V: TRBV3-1; size: .; D: .; DNA: TGTGCCAGCAGCCAAGATCCGGAAGGGACTGAAGCTTTCTTT; CDR3: CASSQDPEGTEAFF
J: TRBJ2-1; V: TRBV5-1; size: .; D: TRBD2; DNA: TGCGCCAGCAGCTTGGGCGAGGGAGGGAATGAGCAGTTCTTC; CDR3: CASSLGEGGNEQFF
J: TRBJ2-1; V: TRBV28; size: .; D: TRBD2; DNA: TGTGCCAGTGGTGACAGCTTTAGCGGGAGGACTTACAATGAGCAGTTCTTC; CDR3: CASGDSFSGRTYNEQFF
J: TRBJ2-7; V: TRBV20-1; size: few; D: .; DNA: TGCAGTGCTAGAGATCCGGGCAGGGTGTACGAGCAGTACTTC; CDR3: CSARDPGRVYEQYF
J: TRBJ2-4; V: TRBV4-2; size: .; D: TRBD2; DNA: TGTGCCAGCAGCCAGGAGACTAGCGGGAGGGCCATTCAGTACTTC; CDR3: CASSQETSGRAIQYF
J: TRBJ2-7; V: TRBV5-6; size: .; D: .; DNA: TGTGCCAGCAGCCCGGACATGCAGTACTTC; CDR3: CASSPDMQYF
J: TRBJ2-5; V: TRBV5-1; size: .; D: .; DNA: TGCGCCAGCAGCTTGGGGACGGCAAACCAAGAGACCCAGTACTTC; CDR3: CASSLGTANQETQYF
J: TRBJ2-7; V: TRBV6-2/TRBV6-3; size: .; D: TRBD2; DNA: TGTGCCAGCAGTACAAGGACTAGCGGGAGCTACGAGCAGTACTTC; CDR3: CASSTRTSGSYEQYF
J: TRBJ1-2; V: TRBV5-5; size: .; D: TRBD1; DNA: TGTGCCAGCTGCTTGGGAGACAGGGGGACCCCTAACTATGGCTACACCTTC; CDR3: CASCLGDRGTPNYGYTF
J: TRBJ2-5; V: TRBV20-1; size: .; D: .; DNA: TGCAGTGCTATTCGGACCCCAGAGACCCAGTACTTC; CDR3: CSAIRTPETQYF